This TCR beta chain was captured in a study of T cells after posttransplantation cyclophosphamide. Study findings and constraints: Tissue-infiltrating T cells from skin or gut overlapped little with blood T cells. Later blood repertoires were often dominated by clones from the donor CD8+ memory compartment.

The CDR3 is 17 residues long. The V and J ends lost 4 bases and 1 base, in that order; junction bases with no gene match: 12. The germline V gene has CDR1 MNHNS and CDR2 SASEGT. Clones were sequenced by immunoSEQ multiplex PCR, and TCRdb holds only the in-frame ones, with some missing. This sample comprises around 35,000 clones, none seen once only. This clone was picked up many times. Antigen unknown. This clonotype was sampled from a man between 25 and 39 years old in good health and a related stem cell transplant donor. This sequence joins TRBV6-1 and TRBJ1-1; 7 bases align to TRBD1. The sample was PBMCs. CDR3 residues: CASSGVFQGGTNTEAFF. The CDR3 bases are TGTGCCAGCAGTGGGGTTTTTCAGGGGGGCACGAACACTGAAGCTTTCTTT.